This entry features one T cell receptor beta chain sequence. No antigen is known for it. These data originate in a study of T cells expressing NK-cell markers. Study-wide results and limits: These clonotypes also led the CD3+CD56-NKG2C+ fraction in a handful of donors. Of the CD8+ T cells in five or six donors, roughly 1.0-7.0% belonged to dominant NKG2C+ clonotypes.

TCRdb re-called the 5' RACE reads and catalogs CDR3 proteins one per entry, DNA excluded. The table for this sample gives approximately 460,000 distinct CDR3 sequences. Germline V lookup: CDR1 DFQATT, CDR2 SNEGSKA (reference sequence). This CDR3 comprises 12 residues. Sequenced material: blood T cells: a sorted CD56 or NKG2C T cell subset, CD4+ or CD8+ T cells, or bulk PBMC T cells (not recorded which). The rearrangement joins TRBV20-1 to TRBJ2-1. This sequence originates from a woman aged 18 to 75 in good health. This chain's CDR3 is CSARDPYNEQFF.